This T cell receptor (beta chain) appears in the sequencing data of a study of cytomegalovirus exposure and HLA in healthy donors. This clone was observed a handful of times. The germline gene is not matched at one end of the junction; a read error may be the cause. CDR1 MNHEY and CDR2 SMNVEV come from the germline V gene (reference sequence). This CDR3 is built from 16 residues. PCR primers comprised 60 Vbeta and 13 Jbeta primers. The data were produced by immunoSEQ multiplex PCR, yet TCRdb's version contains in-frame clones alone and is incomplete. This sample carries approximately 76,000 clones, about two thirds of them seen once, and the ten largest clones take approximately 5.7%.

Sequenced sample: PBMCs. The receptor comes from a man younger than 45 in good health and CMV-seropositive. The genes are TRBV27 and TRBJ1-6; D remains ambiguous. The CDR3 DNA sequence: TGTGCCAGCAGTGCCAGAGGCAGCTCCAATAATTCACCCCTCCACTTT. Its protein product is CASSARGSSNNSPLHF.